This is a list of T cell receptor beta chains from one sample in a study of T cells in Graves' hyperthyroidism and ophthalmopathy. TCRdb reprocessed the multiplex PCR reads with MiXCR, giving one entry per CDR3 protein. The sample has roughly 710,000 distinct CDR3 sequences, roughly a third seen once. The sequenced sample was blood. These receptors were collected from a woman aged 35 to 49 with Graves' hyperthyroidism. Each CDR3 is given with its conserved first and last residue. The order of the fields is clone size, V gene, D gene, J gene, CDR3 DNA, CDR3 protein. D genes are given only for firm matches. Clone sizes are given selectively: once, few, many, or a class where the clone is expanded.

few	TRBV4-3	NA	TRBJ1-6	TGCGCCAGCAGCCAAACCGGGACGGTTAATTCACCCCTCCACTTT	CASSQTGTVNSPLHF
many	TRBV4-1	NA	TRBJ1-1	TGCGCCAGCAGCCAACAGATCTTTCAAACTGAAGCTTTCTTT	CASSQQIFQTEAFF
NA	TRBV7-9	NA	TRBJ1-3	TGTGCCTGGAGTGCCGGTTATTCCACAGATAGCTCTGGAAACACCATATATTTT	CAWSAGYSTDSSGNTIYF
many	TRBV7-2	NA	TRBJ2-7	TGTGCCAGCAGCCCCAGGAGGGGACAAATCTACGAGCAGTACTTC	CASSPRRGQIYEQYF
NA	TRBV7-7	TRBD2	TRBJ2-5	TGTGCTAGCAGCTCAATAGCGGGGAAAGAGACCCAGTACTTC	CASSSIAGKETQYF
many	TRBV7-9	TRBD1	TRBJ2-7	TGTGCCAGCAGCCTCGCCGGGACAGACGCCTACGAGCAGTACTTC	CASSLAGTDAYEQYF
few	TRBV7-9	NA	TRBJ2-3	TGTGCCAGCAGCCCCGCAGATACGCAGTATTTT	CASSPADTQYF
NA	TRBV12-3/TRBV12-4	NA	TRBJ2-7	TGTGCCAGCAGTTTTTACGGCTCCTACGAGCAGTACTTC	CASSFYGSYEQYF
many	TRBV10-3	NA	TRBJ1-1	TGTGCCATCAGTGACCCGGATGCGGGGTTAGCTTTCTTT	CAISDPDAGLAFF
NA	TRBV20-1	NA	TRBJ1-5	TGCAGTGCTAGACCACAGGGAGTGGGTAGCAATCAGCCCCAGCATTTT	CSARPQGVGSNQPQHF
many	TRBV15	NA	TRBJ2-7	TGTGCCACCAGCAGAGGTGGGCTAGACTCCTACGAGCAGTACTTC	CATSRGGLDSYEQYF
NA	TRBV24-1	NA	TRBJ2-5	TGTGCCACCAGTGATTCGGTTCGGGAGACCCAGTACTTC	CATSDSVRETQYF
NA	TRBV15	TRBD1	TRBJ2-5	TGTGCCACCAGCGGACTGTACAGGGGCGCAGGGGAGACCCAGTACTTC	CATSGLYRGAGETQYF
NA	TRBV2	TRBD1	TRBJ1-2	TGTGCCAGCAGGAGGACAGGGGGGGAATATGGCTACACCTTC	CASRRTGGEYGYTF
many	TRBV12-3/TRBV12-4	NA	TRBJ1-5	TGTGCCAGCAGTTTTTCCTCGAGGACTCAGCCCCAGCATTTT	CASSFSSRTQPQHF
many	TRBV4-3	TRBD1	TRBJ1-2	TGCGCCAGCAGCCAAGAGGACAGGGGCGGCTATGGCTACACCTTC	CASSQEDRGGYGYTF
NA	TRBV7-2	TRBD1	TRBJ1-2	TGTGTCAGCAGCTGGGGGACAGGTGGCTACACCTTC	CVSSWGTGGYTF
many	TRBV7-8	NA	TRBJ2-2	TGTGCCAGCAGCTCCCGAAGACCCGGGGAGCTGTTTTTT	CASSSRRPGELFF
few	TRBV5-1	NA	TRBJ2-7	TGCGCCAGCAGTAAATATCGCGGATTCTCCTACGAGCAGTACTTC	CASSKYRGFSYEQYF
few	TRBV4-2	NA	TRBJ2-7	TGTGCCAGCAGCCAAGTATCCAGCGGACACTACGAGCAGTACTTC	CASSQVSSGHYEQYF
many	TRBV29-1	NA	TRBJ1-2	TGCAGCGTTTCGGGACAAAACTATGGCTACACCTTC	CSVSGQNYGYTF
NA	TRBV29-1	NA	TRBJ2-7	TGCAGCGTTGAAGTTAGGCCCTACGAGCAGTACTTC	CSVEVRPYEQYF
NA	TRBV9	NA	TRBJ1-3	TGTGCCAGCAGCACCAGGGGTGTGTTCGAAAACACCATATATTTT	CASSTRGVFENTIYF
few	TRBV19	NA	TRBJ1-1	TGTGCCAGTAGTAATAGACAGACGAACACTGAAGCTTTCTTT	CASSNRQTNTEAFF
NA	TRBV28	NA	TRBJ1-1	TGTGCCAGCAGTCTTGGAATGACCACTGAAGCTTTCTTT	CASSLGMTTEAFF
many	TRBV20-1	NA	TRBJ1-5	TGCAGTGCTAGTTCCGACAGCAATCAGCCCCAGCATTTT	CSASSDSNQPQHF
many	TRBV13	TRBD1	TRBJ1-1	TGTGCCAGCAGTTCTGACAGGGTACGCACTGAAGCTTTCTTT	CASSSDRVRTEAFF
NA	TRBV29-1	NA	TRBJ1-2	TGCAGCCGAGATAGGGGACAAGGCTACACCTTC	CSRDRGQGYTF
many	TRBV4-3	NA	TRBJ2-7	TGCGCCAGCAGCCAAGATCAGGTATCCTACGAGCAGTACTTC	CASSQDQVSYEQYF
NA	TRBV25-1	NA	TRBJ1-4	TGTGCCAGCAGTTTCGGGACGGATGAAAAACTGTTTTTT	CASSFGTDEKLFF
NA	TRBV28	TRBD1	TRBJ1-4	TGTGCCAGCAGGGGCGCGACAGGGGGGGGTAGAGAAAAACTGTTTTTT	CASRGATGGGREKLFF
many	TRBV14	NA	TRBJ1-2	TGTGCCAGCAGCCAAGATATCGGAGGTGGAGGCGGCTACACCTTC	CASSQDIGGGGGYTF
NA	TRBV7-9	NA	TRBJ1-1	TGTGCCAGCAGCTCCATGACGTGGAACCAAATCCCGGTGAACACTGAAGCTTTCTTT	CASSSMTWNQIPVNTEAFF
NA	TRBV3-1	NA	TRBJ1-2	TGTGCCAGCAGCCCGTCCCTCTTTACTAACTATGGCTACACCTTC	CASSPSLFTNYGYTF
NA	TRBV7-3	NA	TRBJ2-2	TGTGCCAGCAGACTGAGGGGGGAAAGCGGGGAGCTGTTTTTT	CASRLRGESGELFF
NA	TRBV29-1	NA	TRBJ2-7	TGCAGCGCGATTCCCGGGCCTGGGCTCTCCTACGAGCAGTACTTC	CSAIPGPGLSYEQYF
many	TRBV2	NA	TRBJ2-5	TGTGCCAGCAGCCGGGACTTTAAAGAGACCCAGTACTTC	CASSRDFKETQYF
many	TRBV2	NA	TRBJ1-2	TGTGCCAGCAAGGCGGGTAACTATGGCTACACCTTC	CASKAGNYGYTF
NA	TRBV7-6	NA	TRBJ1-6	TGTGCCAGCTCCGTCCCTTCCGGGCCCAATAATTCACCCCTCCACTTT	CASSVPSGPNNSPLHF
few	TRBV12-5	NA	TRBJ1-2	TGTGCTAGTGGTACAGGGACGCCCTATGGCTACACCTTC	CASGTGTPYGYTF
NA	TRBV19	NA	TRBJ1-3	TGTGCCAGTAGTATAGTAGTTTGGCCGGGAAACACCATATATTTT	CASSIVVWPGNTIYF
few	TRBV20-1	TRBD2	TRBJ2-3	TGCAGTGCTAGCCCGGGGACTAGCGGGAGACCGGTGTTGGCAGATACGCAGTATTTT	CSASPGTSGRPVLADTQYF
NA	TRBV6-5	NA	TRBJ1-2	TGTGCCAGCAAGGGAATGATTGGCCGGATCTATGGCTACACCTTC	CASKGMIGRIYGYTF
NA	TRBV29-1	TRBD2	TRBJ2-3	TGCAGCGCGACTAGCGCCACAGATACGCAGTATTTT	CSATSATDTQYF
many	TRBV5-1	NA	TRBJ1-1	TGCGCCAGCAGCTTGGTAGAGTCCTACACTGAAGCTTTCTTT	CASSLVESYTEAFF
NA	TRBV29-1	TRBD1	TRBJ1-2	TGCAGCCTACCGACAGGGGGCAGAGGCTACACCTTC	CSLPTGGRGYTF
NA	TRBV6-2/TRBV6-3	NA	TRBJ1-1	TGTGCCAGCAGTTACAATACACAGGGCGCGCCCATTGAAGCTTTCTTT	CASSYNTQGAPIEAFF
NA	TRBV2	NA	TRBJ2-7	TGTGCCAGCTCACCTGCCGGGCTATCTAGCTCCTACGAGCAGTACTTC	CASSPAGLSSSYEQYF
many	TRBV7-3	NA	TRBJ2-5	TGTGCCAGCAGCTTATTCGACCGTGAGACCCAGTACTTC	CASSLFDRETQYF
few	TRBV5-6	NA	TRBJ1-2	TGTGCCAGCAGCCCTTATCGGGGGGGCGACTATGGCTACACCTTC	CASSPYRGGDYGYTF
NA	TRBV6-1	NA	TRBJ1-6	TGTGCCAGCAGTTACTTCGAGAACAGGTTAAGTTCTTCACCCCTCCACTTT	CASSYFENRLSSSPLHF
NA	TRBV6-2/TRBV6-3	NA	TRBJ1-4	TGTGCCAGCAGTTATTATCTCGTCAGCGGTAATGAAAAACTGTTTTTT	CASSYYLVSGNEKLFF
NA	TRBV6-6	NA	TRBJ2-7	TGTGCCAGCAGTACCGTAAGGGGCTGGGAGCAGTACTTC	CASSTVRGWEQYF
few	TRBV7-3	TRBD1	TRBJ2-7	TGTGCCAGCAGCTTTACCGGGACAGGGGGGGACGAGCAGTACTTC	CASSFTGTGGDEQYF
NA	TRBV10-3	TRBD1	TRBJ1-3	TGTGCCAGCAGTCCGTGGACAGGGCGAGCCATCTCTGGAAACACCATATATTTT	CASSPWTGRAISGNTIYF
few	TRBV30	NA	TRBJ2-5	TGTGCCTGCAACAGGGTATGGAAAGAGACCCAGTACTTC	CACNRVWKETQYF